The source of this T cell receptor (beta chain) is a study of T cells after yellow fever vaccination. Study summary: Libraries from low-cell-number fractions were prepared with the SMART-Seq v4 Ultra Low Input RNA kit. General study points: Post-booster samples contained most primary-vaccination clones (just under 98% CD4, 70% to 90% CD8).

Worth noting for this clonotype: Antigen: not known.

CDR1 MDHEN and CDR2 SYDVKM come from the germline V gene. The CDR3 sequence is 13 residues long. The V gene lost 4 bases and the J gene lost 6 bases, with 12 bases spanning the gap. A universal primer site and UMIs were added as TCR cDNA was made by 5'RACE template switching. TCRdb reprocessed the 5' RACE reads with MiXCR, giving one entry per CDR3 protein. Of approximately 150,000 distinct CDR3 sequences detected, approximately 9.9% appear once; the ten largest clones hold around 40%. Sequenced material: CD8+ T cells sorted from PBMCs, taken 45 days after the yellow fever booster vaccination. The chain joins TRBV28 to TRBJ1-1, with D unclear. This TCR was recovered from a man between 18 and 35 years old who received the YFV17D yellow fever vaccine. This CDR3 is CASSSNQDAEAFF. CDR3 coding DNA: TGTGCCAGCAGTTCGAACCAGGATGCTGAAGCTTTCTTT.